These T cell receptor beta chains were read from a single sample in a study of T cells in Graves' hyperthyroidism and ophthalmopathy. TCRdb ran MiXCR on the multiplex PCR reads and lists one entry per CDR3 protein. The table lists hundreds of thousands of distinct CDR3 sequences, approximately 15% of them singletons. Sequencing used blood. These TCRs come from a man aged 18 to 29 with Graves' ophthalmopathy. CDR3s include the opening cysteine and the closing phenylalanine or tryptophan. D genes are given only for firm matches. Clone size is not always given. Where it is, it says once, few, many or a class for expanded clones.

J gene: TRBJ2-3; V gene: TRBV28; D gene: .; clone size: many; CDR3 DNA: TGTGCCAGCAGCCAAAGCGACACAGATACGCAGTATTTT; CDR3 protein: CASSQSDTDTQYF
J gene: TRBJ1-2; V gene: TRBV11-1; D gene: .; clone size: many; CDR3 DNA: TGTGCCAGCAGCTTGGAAGGGACTAACTATGGCTACACCTTC; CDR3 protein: CASSLEGTNYGYTF
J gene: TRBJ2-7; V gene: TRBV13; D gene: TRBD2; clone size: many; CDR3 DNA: TGTGCCAGCAGCTTAAGGGCGGGAGGGCCCTACGAGCAGTACTTC; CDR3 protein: CASSLRAGGPYEQYF
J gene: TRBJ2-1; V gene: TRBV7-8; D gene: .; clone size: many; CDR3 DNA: TGTGCCAGCAGCTTAGCCCCGTGGGTCGAGCAGTTCTTC; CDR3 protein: CASSLAPWVEQFF
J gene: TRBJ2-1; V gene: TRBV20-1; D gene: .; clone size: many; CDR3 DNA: TGCAGTGCTAGAGTGGTAGAGTGGCGGTCATCCTACAATGAGCAGTTCTTC; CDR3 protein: CSARVVEWRSSYNEQFF
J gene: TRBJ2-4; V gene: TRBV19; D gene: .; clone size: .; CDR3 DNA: TGTGCCAGTAGTGCCTCCGATGGATTAGCCAAAAACATTCAGTACTTC; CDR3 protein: CASSASDGLAKNIQYF
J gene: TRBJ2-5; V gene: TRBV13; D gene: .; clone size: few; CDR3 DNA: TGTGCCAGCAGCTTTAACGGGGGCCCCTACCAAGAGACCCAGTACTTC; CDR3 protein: CASSFNGGPYQETQYF
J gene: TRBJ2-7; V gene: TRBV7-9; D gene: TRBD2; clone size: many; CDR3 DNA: TGTGCCAGCACCCCTGGGGGGGGACACGAGCAGTACTTC; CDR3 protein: CASTPGGGHEQYF
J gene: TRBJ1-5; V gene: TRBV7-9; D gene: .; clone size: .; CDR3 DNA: TGTGCCAGCAGCTTAGGTTCGGACCGCAATCAGCCCCAGCATTTT; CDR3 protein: CASSLGSDRNQPQHF
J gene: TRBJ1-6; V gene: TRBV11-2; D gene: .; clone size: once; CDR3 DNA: TGTGCCAGCAGCTGGGACGCGTCACCCCTCCACTTT; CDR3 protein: CASSWDASPLHF
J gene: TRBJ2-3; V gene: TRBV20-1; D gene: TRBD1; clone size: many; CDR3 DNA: TGCAGTGCTAGAGCTAGGACAGGGAGGACAGATACGCAGTATTTT; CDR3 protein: CSARARTGRTDTQYF
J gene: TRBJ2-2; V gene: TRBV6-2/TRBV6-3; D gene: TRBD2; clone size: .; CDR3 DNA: TGTGCCAACCCGACTAGCGGGCGAGAGACCGGGGAGCTGTTTTTT; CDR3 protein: CANPTSGRETGELFF
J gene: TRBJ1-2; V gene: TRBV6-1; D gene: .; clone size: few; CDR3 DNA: TGTGCCAGCAGTGAAACCCCGAACTATGGCTACACCTTC; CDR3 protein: CASSETPNYGYTF
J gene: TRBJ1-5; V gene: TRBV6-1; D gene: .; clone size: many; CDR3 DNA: TGTGCCAGCAGTGAGGTGTACAGCAATCAGCCCCAGCATTTT; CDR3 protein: CASSEVYSNQPQHF
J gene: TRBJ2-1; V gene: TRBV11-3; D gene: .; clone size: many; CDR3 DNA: TGTGCCAGCAGCCTGCCCCTAGTCGATGAGCAGTTCTTC; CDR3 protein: CASSLPLVDEQFF
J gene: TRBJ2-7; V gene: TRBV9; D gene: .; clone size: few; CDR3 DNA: TGTGCCAGCAGCGTAGGGGCAGGGGCCTCCTACGAGCAGTACTTC; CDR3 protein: CASSVGAGASYEQYF
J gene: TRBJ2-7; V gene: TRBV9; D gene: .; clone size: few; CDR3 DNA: TGTGCCAGCAGCTCCCGAAGACAGGACTACGAGCAGTACTTC; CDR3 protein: CASSSRRQDYEQYF
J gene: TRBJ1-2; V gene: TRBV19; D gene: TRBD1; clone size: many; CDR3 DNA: TGTGCCAGTAGAGCGACAGGGGGCGGTGACTATGGCTACACCTTC; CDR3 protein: CASRATGGGDYGYTF
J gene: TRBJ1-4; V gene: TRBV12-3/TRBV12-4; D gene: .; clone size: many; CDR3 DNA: TGTGCCAGCAGTTTTTGGGGGGCCAGTGAAAAACTGTTTTTT; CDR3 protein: CASSFWGASEKLFF
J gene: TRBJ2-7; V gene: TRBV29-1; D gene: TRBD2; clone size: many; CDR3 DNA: TGCAGCGTTGCCTTTGGCGGGGGTTACGAGCAGTACTTC; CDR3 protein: CSVAFGGGYEQYF
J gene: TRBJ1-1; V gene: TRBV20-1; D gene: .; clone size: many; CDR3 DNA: TGCAGTGCTAGACCACAGGTCATGAACACTGAAGCTTTCTTT; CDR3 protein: CSARPQVMNTEAFF
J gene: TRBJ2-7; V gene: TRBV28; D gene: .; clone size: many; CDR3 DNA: TGTGCCAGCAGTTACGCAGGGAGCCGGGTTTACGAGCAGTACTTC; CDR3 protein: CASSYAGSRVYEQYF
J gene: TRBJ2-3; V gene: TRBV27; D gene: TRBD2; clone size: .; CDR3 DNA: TGTGCCAGCAGTACGACTAGCGGGAGGGGTGGAACAGATACGCAGTATTTT; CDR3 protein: CASSTTSGRGGTDTQYF
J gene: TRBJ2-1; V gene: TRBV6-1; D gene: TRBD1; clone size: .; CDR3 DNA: TGTGCCAGCAATACAGGGGGAGTGGACTACGAGCAGTTCTTC; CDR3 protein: CASNTGGVDYEQFF
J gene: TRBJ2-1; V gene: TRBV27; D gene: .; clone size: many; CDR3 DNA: TGTGCCAGCAGCCGACAGGGACTAGACTCCTACAATGAGCAGTTCTTC; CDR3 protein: CASSRQGLDSYNEQFF
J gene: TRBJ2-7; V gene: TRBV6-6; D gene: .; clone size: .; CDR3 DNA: TGTGCCAGCAGTTACTCGAAAAGTCAGGGCTCCTACGAGCAGTACTTC; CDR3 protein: CASSYSKSQGSYEQYF
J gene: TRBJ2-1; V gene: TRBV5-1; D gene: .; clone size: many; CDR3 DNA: TGCGCCAGCAGCTTGCAGGGACCAGCCTACAATGAGCAGTTCTTC; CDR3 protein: CASSLQGPAYNEQFF
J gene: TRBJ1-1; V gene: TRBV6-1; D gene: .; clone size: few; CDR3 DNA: TGTGCCAGCAGTACCCCTGAGGGCACGAACACTGAAGCTTTCTTT; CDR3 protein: CASSTPEGTNTEAFF
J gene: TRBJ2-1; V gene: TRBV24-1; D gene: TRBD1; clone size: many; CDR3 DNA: TGTGCCACCAGTGATTTGGGCAGGGGGCCCTCGAATGAGCAGTTCTTC; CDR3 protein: CATSDLGRGPSNEQFF
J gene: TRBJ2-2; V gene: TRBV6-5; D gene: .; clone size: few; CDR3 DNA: TGTGCCAGCAGTTACTTTTCGCCCGGGGAGCTGTTTTTT; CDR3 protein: CASSYFSPGELFF
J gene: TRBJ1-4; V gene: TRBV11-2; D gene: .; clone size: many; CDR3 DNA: TGTGCCAGCAGCATAATAAGGGGTTATACTAATGAAAAACTGTTTTTT; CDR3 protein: CASSIIRGYTNEKLFF
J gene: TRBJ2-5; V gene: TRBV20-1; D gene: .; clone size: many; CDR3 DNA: TGCAGTGCTAGAGATCTGAAGGGTACCGAGACCCAGTACTTC; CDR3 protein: CSARDLKGTETQYF
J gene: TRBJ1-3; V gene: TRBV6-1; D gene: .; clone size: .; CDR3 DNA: TGTGCCAGCAGTCCCTCAGTGGGGGGTTCTGGAAACACCATATATTTT; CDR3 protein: CASSPSVGGSGNTIYF
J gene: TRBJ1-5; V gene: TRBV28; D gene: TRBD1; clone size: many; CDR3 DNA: TGTGCCAGCAGTTTACAGACAGGGGGCAGTCAGCCCCAGCATTTT; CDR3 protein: CASSLQTGGSQPQHF
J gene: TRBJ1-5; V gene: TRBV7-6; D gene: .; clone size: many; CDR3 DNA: TGTGCCAGCAGCCCATCGACGGGGGGTCGGGAGCCCCAGCATTTT; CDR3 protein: CASSPSTGGREPQHF
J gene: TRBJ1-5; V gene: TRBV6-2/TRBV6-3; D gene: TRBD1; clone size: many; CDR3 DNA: TGTGCCAGCGCCGACAGGGGGCTATTTGGGAGCAATCAGCCCCAGCATTTT; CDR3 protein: CASADRGLFGSNQPQHF
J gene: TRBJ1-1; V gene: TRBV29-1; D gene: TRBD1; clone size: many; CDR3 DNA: TGCAGCGTTAAACCTCAGGGACAGGGGGCTACTGAAGCTTTCTTT; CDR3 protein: CSVKPQGQGATEAFF
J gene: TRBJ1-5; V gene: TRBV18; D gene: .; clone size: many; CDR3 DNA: TGTGCCAGCTCACCACGGGACTCGGCAGAGGTGAATCAGCCCCAGCATTTT; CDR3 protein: CASSPRDSAEVNQPQHF
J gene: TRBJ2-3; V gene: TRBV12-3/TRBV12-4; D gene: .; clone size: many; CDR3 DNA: TGTGCCAGCACCCGAGCGTTGGGCACAGATACGCAGTATTTT; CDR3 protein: CASTRALGTDTQYF
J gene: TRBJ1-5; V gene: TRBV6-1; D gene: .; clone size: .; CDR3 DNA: TGTGCCAGCACACGAGGGTCGGGCCAGCCCCAGCATTTT; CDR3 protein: CASTRGSGQPQHF
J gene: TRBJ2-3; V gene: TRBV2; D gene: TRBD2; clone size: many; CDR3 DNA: TGTGCCAGCAGTGGGGGTAGCGGGGACTTGACAGATACGCAGTATTTT; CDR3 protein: CASSGGSGDLTDTQYF
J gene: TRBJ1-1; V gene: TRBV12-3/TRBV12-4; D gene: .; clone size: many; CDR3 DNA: TGTGCCAGCAGTTTATGGCAGGCCAACACTGAAGCTTTCTTT; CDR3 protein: CASSLWQANTEAFF
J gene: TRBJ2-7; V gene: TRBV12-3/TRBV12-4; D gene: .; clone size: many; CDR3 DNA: TGTGCCAGCAGGCCCGGAGGATTACGTGGGCAGTACTTC; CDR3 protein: CASRPGGLRGQYF
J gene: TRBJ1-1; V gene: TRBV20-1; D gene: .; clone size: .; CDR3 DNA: TGCAGTGCTAGAGATACGCGGGGGGGGACTGAAGCTTTCTTT; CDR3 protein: CSARDTRGGTEAFF